The rows below give T cell receptor beta chains drawn from one sample of a study of cytomegalovirus exposure and HLA in healthy donors. Profiled with immunoSEQ multiplex PCR; TCRdb holds only in-frame clones, not every one. The profile shows 90,000 to 100,000 clones, over 8% of them singletons. The sequencing input was PBMCs. The receptors were gathered from a man aged 45-60 years in good health and CMV-seropositive. Each CDR3 is given with its conserved first and last residue. Fields, in order: CDR3 DNA, CDR3 protein, CDR3 length, V gene, D gene, J gene, clone size. D genes are given only for firm matches. Not every row has a clone size; where given, it reads once, few, many or a size class.

CDR3 DNA: TGTGCCAGCAGCCCCTTGACTAGCGGGGGAAATGAGCAGTTCTTC
CDR3 protein: CASSPLTSGGNEQFF
CDR3 length: 15
V gene: TRBV11-2
D gene: TRBD2
J gene: TRBJ2-1
clone size: NA

CDR3 DNA: TGTGCCTGGAGTGCACAGGGCACCGGGGAGCTGTTTTTT
CDR3 protein: CAWSAQGTGELFF
CDR3 length: 13
V gene: TRBV30
D gene: NA
J gene: TRBJ2-2
clone size: few

CDR3 DNA: TGTGCCAGCAGCCAGCAGGGGGCGGGGTATACTGAAGCTTTCTTT
CDR3 protein: CASSQQGAGYTEAFF
CDR3 length: 15
V gene: TRBV7-2
D gene: TRBD1
J gene: TRBJ1-1
clone size: few

CDR3 DNA: TGTGCCAGCTCACCAGGATCGCGGGGGGAAGAGACCCAGTACTTC
CDR3 protein: CASSPGSRGEETQYF
CDR3 length: 15
V gene: TRBV18
D gene: TRBD2
J gene: TRBJ2-5
clone size: NA

CDR3 DNA: TGTGCCAGCTCGTTCCCCAATCAGCCCCAGCATTTT
CDR3 protein: CASSFPNQPQHF
CDR3 length: 12
V gene: TRBV5-5
D gene: NA
J gene: TRBJ1-5
clone size: NA

CDR3 DNA: TGTGCCACCAGCAGAGAACTGGGCAGGTACAATGAGCAGTTCTTC
CDR3 protein: CATSRELGRYNEQFF
CDR3 length: 15
V gene: TRBV15
D gene: NA
J gene: TRBJ2-1
clone size: NA

CDR3 DNA: TGTGCCAGCGATAGCGTCCAAGACAATGAGCAGTTCTTC
CDR3 protein: CASDSVQDNEQFF
CDR3 length: 13
V gene: TRBV7-9
D gene: NA
J gene: TRBJ2-1
clone size: NA

CDR3 DNA: TGCGCCAGCAGCCAAGACTCAGGGGGAAGAACTGAAGCTTTCTTT
CDR3 protein: CASSQDSGGRTEAFF
CDR3 length: 15
V gene: TRBV4-3
D gene: TRBD1
J gene: TRBJ1-1
clone size: few

CDR3 DNA: TGTGCCAGCAGTGAACCCCGGACAGGGGGCCGCTACACCTTC
CDR3 protein: CASSEPRTGGRYTF
CDR3 length: 14
V gene: TRBV6-1
D gene: TRBD1
J gene: TRBJ1-2
clone size: few

CDR3 DNA: TGTGCCAGCAGCGTAGAGTCGGGGATGAGGGTATACGAGCAGTACTTC
CDR3 protein: CASSVESGMRVYEQYF
CDR3 length: 16
V gene: TRBV9
D gene: NA
J gene: TRBJ2-7
clone size: NA

CDR3 DNA: TGTGCCAGCAGAGGAGCCAGGGAAACTCATGAAAAACTGTTTTTT
CDR3 protein: CASRGARETHEKLFF
CDR3 length: 15
V gene: TRBV6-5
D gene: NA
J gene: TRBJ1-4
clone size: NA

CDR3 DNA: TGTGCCAGCAAACCTGGACAGGGCCTCACAGATACGCAGTATTTT
CDR3 protein: CASKPGQGLTDTQYF
CDR3 length: 15
V gene: TRBV9
D gene: TRBD1
J gene: TRBJ2-3
clone size: few

CDR3 DNA: TGTGCCAGCAGCCGCGGCGGCGGTAGCACAGATACGCAGTATTTT
CDR3 protein: CASSRGGGSTDTQYF
CDR3 length: 15
V gene: TRBV5-4
D gene: NA
J gene: TRBJ2-3
clone size: few

CDR3 DNA: TGTGCCATCAGTCCAAGCGGGAGGGCCCTCGATGAGCAGTTCTTC
CDR3 protein: CAISPSGRALDEQFF
CDR3 length: 15
V gene: TRBV10-3
D gene: TRBD2
J gene: TRBJ2-1
clone size: NA

CDR3 DNA: TGTGCCAGCAGCTCCGGTAGCGGGAGGGGTATCAATGAGCAGTTCTTC
CDR3 protein: CASSSGSGRGINEQFF
CDR3 length: 16
V gene: TRBV7-2
D gene: TRBD2
J gene: TRBJ2-1
clone size: NA

CDR3 DNA: TGTGCCAGCAGCCCGGGGACTAGTTACTCTGTAGATACGCAGTATTTT
CDR3 protein: CASSPGTSYSVDTQYF
CDR3 length: 16
V gene: TRBV7-2
D gene: TRBD2
J gene: TRBJ2-3
clone size: NA

CDR3 DNA: TGTGCCAGCAGCCCGAACCGGACAGGCGAAAATACCTACGAGCAGTACTTC
CDR3 protein: CASSPNRTGENTYEQYF
CDR3 length: 17
V gene: TRBV11-2
D gene: TRBD1
J gene: TRBJ2-7
clone size: NA

CDR3 DNA: TGTGCCAGCGCGGCCGGACAGTTTAGCACAGATACGCAGTATTTT
CDR3 protein: CASAAGQFSTDTQYF
CDR3 length: 15
V gene: TRBV9
D gene: NA
J gene: TRBJ2-3
clone size: few